This TCR beta chain was obtained from a study of T cells of healthy individuals. Each CDR3 protein gets one entry after TCRdb re-called the 5' RACE reads with MiXCR. The sample carries some 100,000 distinct CDR3 sequences, 15% to 20% recorded once. In its sample, this clonotype was seen many times. Germline CDR1 and CDR2: SGHDT and YYEEEE. With 0 bases removed from V and 7 bases from J, the gap between germline ends came to 17 bases. CDR3 length equals 15 residues. The chain joins TRBV5-6 to TRBJ2-7; D is possibly TRBD2 (6 bases). This sequence was found in a human donor in good health. Written as DNA, the CDR3 is TGTGCCAGCAGCTTGGTGCAGGGATGGGCGGGGGAGCAGTACTTC. It yields the protein CASSLVQGWAGEQYF.